Listed here is a single T cell receptor beta chain. Its antigen remains unknown. Time point: blood from clinic visit 5 months post-surgery; TSC patient then seizure free. Sequencing was limited to surgery cases with top T cell transcript signatures in brain tissue. Patients received at least one anti-epileptic drug before surgery. Here immunoSEQ multiplex PCR was the method, and the copy in TCRdb shows in-frame clones only, minus some. This table holds hundreds of thousands of clones, roughly 92% found once. This CDR3 has 15 amino acids. Trimming removed 3 bases from V and 2 bases from J; junction bases left unmatched: 7. Looked up from germline, CDR1 is SGHRS and CDR2 is YFSETQ. The entry originates in a study of brain T cells in children with intractable seizures. Notes on the study in general: Clones missing pre-surgery may reflect undersampling of that blood sample. Patients' HCMV serostatus was unknown; virus specificity rests on CDR3 similarity alone.

Specimen: peripheral blood, collected 5 to 6 months after surgery. The sequence came from a boy younger than two with tuberous sclerosis and intractable seizures. The V gene is TRBV5-1, the J gene TRBJ2-5; 7 nucleotides match TRBD2. CDR3 amino acids: CASSWSGTTQETQYF. The DNA for the CDR3 is TGCGCCAGCAGCTGGTCCGGGACTACTCAAGAGACCCAGTACTTC.